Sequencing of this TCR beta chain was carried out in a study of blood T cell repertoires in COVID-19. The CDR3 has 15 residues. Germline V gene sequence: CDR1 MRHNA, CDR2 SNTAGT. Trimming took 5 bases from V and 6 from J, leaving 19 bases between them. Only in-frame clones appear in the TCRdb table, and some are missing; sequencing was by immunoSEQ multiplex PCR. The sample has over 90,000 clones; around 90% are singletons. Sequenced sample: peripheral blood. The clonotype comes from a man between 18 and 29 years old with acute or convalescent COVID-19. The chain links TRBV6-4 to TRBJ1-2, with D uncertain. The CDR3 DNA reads TGTGCCAGCAGTTTACAGCCGTCCCCTGTCGATGGCTACACCTTC. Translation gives CASSLQPSPVDGYTF.